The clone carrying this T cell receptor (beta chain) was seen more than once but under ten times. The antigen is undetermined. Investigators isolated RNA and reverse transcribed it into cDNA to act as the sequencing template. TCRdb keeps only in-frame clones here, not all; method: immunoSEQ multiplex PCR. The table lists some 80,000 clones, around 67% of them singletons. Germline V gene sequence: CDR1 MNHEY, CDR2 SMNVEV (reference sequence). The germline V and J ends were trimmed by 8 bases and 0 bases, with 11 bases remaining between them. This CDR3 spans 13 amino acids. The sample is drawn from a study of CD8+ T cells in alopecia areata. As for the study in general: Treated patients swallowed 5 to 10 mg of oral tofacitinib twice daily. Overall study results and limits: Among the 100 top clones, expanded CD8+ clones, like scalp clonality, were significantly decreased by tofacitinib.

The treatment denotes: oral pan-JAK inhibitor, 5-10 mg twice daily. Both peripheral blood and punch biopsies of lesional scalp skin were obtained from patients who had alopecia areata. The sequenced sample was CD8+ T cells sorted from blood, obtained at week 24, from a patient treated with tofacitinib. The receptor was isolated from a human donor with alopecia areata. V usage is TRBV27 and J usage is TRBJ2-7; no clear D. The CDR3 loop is CASHPGSSYEQYF. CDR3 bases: TGTGCCAGCCACCCGGGCTCCTCCTACGAGCAGTACTTC.